This T cell receptor (beta chain) was identified in a study of blood T cells in healthy people across ages (dated by TCRdb to between 2015 and 2016). As for the study more broadly: Template switching captured roughly one uniquely barcoded TCR beta cDNA molecule per two T cells in model experiments. The study measured age-related changes in TCR beta repertoire diversity using deep sequencing normalized with unique cDNA molecular identifiers. Donors of different ages were randomly distributed across sequencing lanes to avoid experimental bias. Four age groups were formed from the donors: young (average approximately 15 years), middle-aged (approximately 40), aged (over 55) and long-lived (less than 85). Two additional independent replicas of 1 million unique cDNA reads from the same blood draw were analyzed for two donors (one aged 18 to 29 and one aged 80 or older). General findings and caveats noted by the study authors: The long-lived group showed more naive CD4+ T cells, fewer expanded clones and increased TCR diversity than the aged group, suggesting age selection. Observed TCR beta diversity correlated strongly with the percentage of naive T cells measured by flow cytometry. Observed TCR beta diversity per million T cells fell roughly linearly with age, and a significant reduction was already apparent by age around 44. Donor CMV infection status was unknown, potentially confounding age-related changes in expanded clonotypes. Total diversity estimates from one million sequenced T cells were considered lower bounds and underestimates. Since profiling was done on bulk unsorted PBMCs, naive and antigen-experienced compartments could not be conclusively compared.

Donors were 40 or so systemically healthy Caucasian individuals from Russia aged roughly 6 to 90 years. Roughly 11 milliliters of peripheral blood were drawn from each donor into EDTA-treated Vacutainer tubes. Ficoll-Paque density-gradient centrifugation was used to isolate PBMCs, with at least 6.5 million per sample. Trizol reagent was used to extract total RNA from PBMCs, with at least 5 micrograms per sample. For every donor, an aliquot of PBMCs went through flow cytometry to measure the percentages of naive CD45RAhigh/CD27high T cells. This clonotype was seen repeatedly, ten times or more. No cognate antigen has been identified for it. No much larger clonotype is one base removed from it; base qualities were not supplied. The library was generated by 5' RACE. Sequencer: Illumina HiSeq 2500. The second PCR ran for roughly 6 to 11 cycles and used a J-beta primer mix along with a sample-barcoded 5' primer. A template-switch 5' adaptor carrying 12 random nucleotides introduced a unique molecular identifier onto each TCR beta cDNA molecule. Each sample yielded at least 2.5 million CDR3-containing paired-end reads. The Mint cDNA synthesis kit, primed by a TRBC-specific oligonucleotide, was used to synthesize first-strand cDNA from all RNA. Following uracil-DNA glycosylase treatment, all cDNA underwent a first 18-cycle PCR with the universal primers M1SS and BC2_uni_R. The paper's data handling went like this. For normalization, 1 million high-quality reads, each with a distinct molecular identifier, were randomly selected from each sample. Reads sharing molecular identifiers were discarded rather than binned into consensus sequences. MiTCR, with a Q25 quality threshold and the strictest error-elimination algorithm, was used for CDR3 identification, clonotype clustering and error correction. A nonparametric unseen species model with Euler transformation was used to estimate a lower bound on total TCR beta diversity. TCRdb cleaned the public reads at Q25 with fastp, built clones with MiXCR and kept in-frame beta chains. Entries that share a CDR3 protein sequence are merged under the most common genes and DNA. These V and J calls derive from TCRdb rather than the authors' analysis. The sample table holds roughly 680,000 distinct CDR3 sequences, of which about half were seen once. The top ten hold under 35% of the sample.

The germline V gene provides CDR1 MDHEN and CDR2 SYDVKM. The junction shows trimming of 5 bases on V and 4 bases on J, and the gene matches do not reach 9 bases of it. The CDR3 spans 16 residues, from the cysteine through the phenylalanine. Only CDR3 DNA is held: 48 bases, read in frame from base 1. Sequencing was carried out using blood. The receptor was isolated from a woman aged 55 to 70 in good health. The rearranged segments are TRBV28 and TRBJ2-1; TRBD2 matches 9 bases in the middle. The CDR3 loop reads CASSPLGLAHYNEQFF. The nucleotide sequence is TGTGCCAGCAGTCCCCTCGGACTAGCGCATTACAATGAGCAGTTCTTC. The CDR3 plus the reference TRBV28 and TRBJ2-1 genes for the other parts give the full variable domain: DVKVTQSSRYLVKRTGEKVFLECVQDMDHENMFWYRQDPGLGLRLIYFSYDVKMKEKGDIPEGYSVSREKKERFSLILESASTNQTSMYLCASSPLGLAHYNEQFFGPGTRLTVL.